This is a list of T cell receptor beta chains from one sample in a study of shared T cell receptors in the human thymus. Some clones are missing from TCRdb's copy, which holds only in-frame ones; the method was immunoSEQ multiplex PCR. The top ten hold roughly 0.0089% of the sample, which has some 640,000 clones, around 87% seen once. In addition, the sample was reused for a study of human thymus T cells.

Sequenced: thymocytes. Receptor source: a boy less than two years old with a congenital heart defect. CDR3s include the opening cysteine and the closing phenylalanine or tryptophan. The order of the fields is V gene, J gene, D gene, clone size, CDR3 protein, CDR3 DNA. A D gene is named only where the DNA matches it firmly. Rows may omit the clone size; those that give it use once, few, many or a size class.

v_call: TRBV2
j_call: TRBJ1-2
d_call: NA
clone_size: NA
cdr3_aa: CASSGVEVLIYGYTF
cdr3_nt: TGTGCCAGCAGTGGCGTTGAGGTCCTGATCTATGGCTACACCTTC

v_call: TRBV25-1
j_call: TRBJ2-3
d_call: TRBD1
clone_size: once
cdr3_aa: CASSGNLRDSKTSDTQYF
cdr3_nt: TGTGCCAGCAGCGGGAACCTCCGGGACAGCAAGACGTCAGATACGCAGTATTTT

v_call: TRBV15
j_call: TRBJ1-6
d_call: NA
clone_size: NA
cdr3_aa: CATSAGGVGNSPLHF
cdr3_nt: TGTGCCACCAGCGCCGGGGGGGTGGGGAATTCACCCCTCCACTTT

v_call: TRBV27
j_call: TRBJ2-3
d_call: NA
clone_size: NA
cdr3_aa: CASRPRQGQDTQYF
cdr3_nt: TGTGCCAGCAGACCAAGGCAGGGTCAGGATACGCAGTATTTT

v_call: TRBV28
j_call: TRBJ1-1
d_call: TRBD1
clone_size: NA
cdr3_aa: CASSSPPTGGSYTEAFF
cdr3_nt: TGTGCCAGCAGTTCTCCACCTACAGGGGGCTCGTACACTGAAGCTTTCTTT

v_call: TRBV15
j_call: TRBJ2-4
d_call: NA
clone_size: NA
cdr3_aa: CATSPLIEHHLAKNIQYF
cdr3_nt: TGTGCCACCAGCCCTCTTATTGAGCACCACCTAGCCAAAAACATTCAGTACTTC

v_call: TRBV5-6
j_call: TRBJ1-5
d_call: NA
clone_size: NA
cdr3_aa: CASSCRPGELNQPQHF
cdr3_nt: TGTGCCAGCAGCTGTAGACCAGGGGAATTGAATCAGCCCCAGCATTTT

v_call: TRBV11-2
j_call: TRBJ2-1
d_call: NA
clone_size: NA
cdr3_aa: CASSLRYNEQFF
cdr3_nt: TGTGCCAGCAGCTTGCGCTACAATGAGCAGTTCTTC

v_call: TRBV15
j_call: TRBJ1-3
d_call: NA
clone_size: NA
cdr3_aa: CATSRVGSAGNTIYF
cdr3_nt: TGTGCCACCAGCAGGGTCGGGAGTGCTGGAAACACCATATATTTT

v_call: TRBV4-3
j_call: TRBJ1-2
d_call: NA
clone_size: NA
cdr3_aa: CASSQGNASIGYGYTF
cdr3_nt: TGCGCCAGCAGCCAAGGTAATGCGAGTATCGGCTATGGCTACACCTTC

v_call: TRBV28
j_call: TRBJ2-1
d_call: TRBD1
clone_size: NA
cdr3_aa: CASSSGQGPYNEQFF
cdr3_nt: TGTGCCAGCAGTTCAGGACAGGGGCCCTACAATGAGCAGTTCTTC

v_call: TRBV6-5
j_call: TRBJ1-1
d_call: TRBD1
clone_size: NA
cdr3_aa: CASSGTGVNTEAFF
cdr3_nt: TGTGCCAGCAGTGGGACAGGAGTGAACACTGAAGCTTTCTTT

v_call: TRBV28
j_call: TRBJ1-1
d_call: TRBD1
clone_size: NA
cdr3_aa: CASSRETGSSTEAFF
cdr3_nt: TGTGCCAGCAGTCGGGAGACAGGGAGTTCCACTGAAGCTTTCTTT

v_call: TRBV19
j_call: TRBJ1-6
d_call: NA
clone_size: NA
cdr3_aa: CASTNPLGGTPLHF
cdr3_nt: TGTGCCAGTACTAATCCGCTAGGCGGGACACCCCTCCACTTT

v_call: TRBV29-1
j_call: TRBJ2-5
d_call: NA
clone_size: NA
cdr3_aa: CSVEDPGGAGGEETQYF
cdr3_nt: TGCAGCGTTGAAGACCCGGGGGGAGCAGGGGGCGAGGAGACCCAGTACTTC

v_call: TRBV27
j_call: TRBJ2-3
d_call: NA
clone_size: NA
cdr3_aa: CASSPRVTDTQYF
cdr3_nt: TGTGCCAGCAGTCCGCGGGTCACAGATACGCAGTATTTT

v_call: TRBV6-5
j_call: TRBJ2-7
d_call: NA
clone_size: NA
cdr3_aa: CASSYSRHKELYEQYF
cdr3_nt: TGTGCCAGCAGTTACTCGCGCCATAAGGAGCTCTACGAGCAGTACTTC

v_call: TRBV6-6
j_call: TRBJ2-7
d_call: TRBD1
clone_size: NA
cdr3_aa: CASSSGQGAYEQYF
cdr3_nt: TGTGCCAGCAGTAGCGGACAGGGGGCTTACGAGCAGTACTTC

v_call: TRBV25-1
j_call: TRBJ1-4
d_call: NA
clone_size: once
cdr3_aa: CASSEWEGSNEKLFF
cdr3_nt: TGTGCCAGCAGTGAATGGGAGGGGTCTAATGAAAAACTGTTTTTT

v_call: TRBV7-9
j_call: TRBJ2-5
d_call: NA
clone_size: NA
cdr3_aa: CASSLQGPQETQYF
cdr3_nt: TGTGCCAGCAGCTTACAGGGGCCTCAAGAGACCCAGTACTTC

v_call: TRBV5-1
j_call: TRBJ2-1
d_call: TRBD2
clone_size: NA
cdr3_aa: CASRDYPSLEQFF
cdr3_nt: TGCGCCAGCCGGGACTATCCCTCCCTTGAGCAGTTCTTC

v_call: TRBV7-9
j_call: TRBJ2-3
d_call: NA
clone_size: NA
cdr3_aa: CASSLGGGVMTDTQYF
cdr3_nt: TGTGCCAGCAGCTTAGGTGGCGGGGTGATGACAGATACGCAGTATTTT

v_call: TRBV7-7
j_call: TRBJ1-1
d_call: NA
clone_size: once
cdr3_aa: CASSLLPGSLGTEAFF
cdr3_nt: TGTGCTAGCAGCTTATTGCCGGGGAGTCTGGGCACTGAAGCTTTCTTT

v_call: TRBV28
j_call: TRBJ1-5
d_call: TRBD1
clone_size: NA
cdr3_aa: CASSFSLWNRGEFSNQPQHF
cdr3_nt: TGTGCCAGCAGTTTCTCGCTGTGGAACAGGGGAGAATTTAGCAATCAGCCCCAGCATTTT